This T cell receptor beta chain was identified during a study of identical twins. TCRdb fed the 5' RACE reads into MiXCR, producing one record per CDR3 protein. The repertoire holds some 250,000 distinct CDR3 sequences, with 6% to 7% as singletons. The data were also submitted as part of a second study, on T cells expressing NK-cell markers. As that report states: Researchers report these clonotypes also headed the CD3+CD56-NKG2C+ fraction in a few donors.

The sequenced sample was CD8+ T cells sorted from blood. The sequence derives from a woman in her late teens or twenties in good health.

CDR3 coding DNA: TGTGCCAGCAGTCTAGCGGGGTCTCGTGCAGATACGCAGTATTTT. Translating it yields CASSLAGSRADTQYF. The V and J genes are TRBV6-5 and TRBJ2-3; 9 nucleotides line up with TRBD2. J was trimmed by 4 bases and V by 5 bases; bases with no gene match: 7. The CDR3 loop spans 15 amino acids. From germline, CDR1 is MNHEY and CDR2 SVGAGI.